A selection of T cell receptor beta chains follows, all from one sample in a study of blood T cell repertoires in COVID-19. Clones were sequenced by immunoSEQ multiplex PCR, and TCRdb holds only the in-frame ones, with some missing. This table has some 170,000 clones, around 76% appearing once. Specimen: peripheral blood. These TCRs come from a woman aged 45-60 years with active or convalescent COVID-19. The CDR3 runs from the conserved cysteine through the conserved F or W. Fields, in order: CDR3 length, D gene, J gene, clone size, V gene, CDR3 protein, CDR3 DNA. D genes are given only for firm matches. Rows give clone size only sometimes, using once, few, many, or a class for an expanded clone.

>15|TRBD1|TRBJ1-5|.|TRBV19
CASSNMRQGLQPQHF
TGTGCCAGTAGTAACATGAGACAGGGGCTTCAGCCCCAGCATTTT
>12|TRBD2|TRBJ2-5|.|TRBV12-3/TRBV12-4
CASGGETETQYF
TGTGCCAGCGGGGGGGAAACGGAGACCCAGTACTTC
>12|TRBD1|TRBJ1-1|.|TRBV30
CAWEQGDTEAFF
TGTGCCTGGGAACAGGGGGACACTGAAGCTTTCTTT
>13|.|TRBJ1-1|.|TRBV7-9
CASSFLDLGEAFF
TGTGCCAGCAGCTTCCTGGACTTGGGTGAAGCTTTCTTT
>14|TRBD1|TRBJ1-5|.|TRBV29-1
CSPGGTGKRQPQHF
TGCAGCCCTGGAGGGACAGGGAAAAGGCAGCCCCAGCATTTT
>14|.|TRBJ1-1|.|TRBV15
CATSKGQLNTEAFF
TGTGCCACCAGCAAAGGACAGTTGAACACTGAAGCTTTCTTT
>13|TRBD1|TRBJ1-1|.|TRBV30
CAWRRTGATEAFF
TGTGCCTGGAGGCGGACAGGGGCCACTGAAGCTTTCTTT
>13|.|TRBJ2-1|many|TRBV29-1
CSVTGRGGNEQFF
TGCAGCGTCACCGGACGAGGGGGCAATGAGCAGTTCTTC
>15|TRBD1|TRBJ1-1|.|TRBV4-3
CASSVDRGPGTEAFF
TGCGCCAGCAGCGTTGACAGGGGGCCGGGCACTGAAGCTTTCTTT
>17|.|TRBJ1-4|.|TRBV7-2
CASSSQIGVATNEKLFF
TGTGCCAGCAGCTCCCAAATCGGGGTTGCAACTAATGAAAAACTGTTTTTT
>15|.|TRBJ2-7|.|TRBV28
CASSSPSVSFYEQYF
TGTGCCAGCAGTTCCCCTAGCGTTTCGTTCTACGAGCAGTACTTC
>15|.|TRBJ2-1|.|TRBV7-8
CASSHGVGVGNEQFF
TGTGCCAGCAGCCACGGTGTGGGAGTGGGGAATGAGCAGTTCTTC
>14|TRBD2|TRBJ2-5|once|TRBV7-7
CATTGVAGGETQYF
TGTGCTACTACAGGTGTAGCGGGGGGAGAGACCCAGTACTTC
>13|.|TRBJ1-2|.|TRBV2
CASSVEGRSGYTF
TGTGCCAGCAGTGTCGAGGGTAGAAGTGGCTACACCTTC
>15|TRBD1|TRBJ1-5|once|TRBV28
CASSTGQGVNQPQHF
TGTGCCAGCAGTACGGGACAGGGGGTGAATCAGCCCCAGCATTTT
>13|.|TRBJ2-7|.|TRBV14
CASSQDNANEQYF
TGTGCCAGCAGCCAAGATAATGCGAACGAGCAGTACTTC
>13|TRBD1|TRBJ2-7|.|TRBV3-1/TRBV3-2
CASSHRQGYEQYF
TGTGCCAGCAGCCACCGACAGGGCTACGAGCAGTACTTC
>12|.|TRBJ2-1|.|TRBV2
CASTDSYNEQFF
TGTGCCAGCACAGACTCCTACAATGAGCAGTTCTTC
>14|.|TRBJ2-2|.|TRBV24-1
CATSENRETGELFF
TGTGCCACCAGTGAAAACAGGGAAACCGGGGAGCTGTTTTTT
>12|TRBD1|TRBJ1-2|.|TRBV7-2
CASSWTGGEYTF
TGTGCCAGCAGCTGGACAGGGGGCGAATACACCTTC
>17|.|TRBJ1-5|.|TRBV19
CASSIPLDSFRNQPQHF
TGTGCCAGTAGTATCCCGCTGGACAGTTTTCGCAATCAGCCCCAGCATTTT
>16|TRBD2|TRBJ2-7|few|TRBV7-2
CASSLGHERGFHEQYF
TGTGCCAGCAGCTTAGGGCACGAGCGGGGGTTCCACGAGCAGTACTTC
>13|.|TRBJ1-2|.|TRBV25-1
CASTYSGEYGYTF
TGTGCCAGCACCTACTCAGGGGAATATGGCTACACCTTC
>14|TRBD2|TRBJ2-1|once|TRBV4-3
CASSRGLAANEQFF
TGCGCCAGCAGCCGCGGACTAGCGGCCAATGAGCAGTTCTTC
>16|TRBD1|TRBJ1-2|.|TRBV27
CASSILDRGNFYGYTF
TGTGCCAGCAGTATTTTAGACAGGGGGAATTTCTATGGCTACACCTTC
>15|.|TRBJ1-4|.|TRBV9
CASSWGQGSNEKLFF
TGTGCCAGCAGTTGGGGGCAGGGCTCTAATGAAAAACTGTTTTTT
>16|TRBD2|TRBJ2-1|.|TRBV7-2
CASSLIAGPTGNEQFF
TGTGCCAGCAGCCTAATAGCGGGACCCACGGGCAATGAGCAGTTCTTC
>15|.|TRBJ2-7|medium-sized|TRBV6-5
CASSYSSGNINEQYF
TGTGCCAGCAGTTACTCATCGGGGAATATCAACGAGCAGTACTTC
>14|.|TRBJ2-7|.|TRBV19
CASSPPGYSYEQYF
TGTGCCAGTAGCCCCCCGGGTTACTCCTACGAGCAGTACTTC
>19|.|TRBJ2-2|.|TRBV6-2/TRBV6-3
CASSSGPNWDLQIVPELFF
TGTGCCAGCAGTTCGGGACCGAATTGGGACTTACAGATAGTCCCGGAGCTGTTTTTT
>15|TRBD2|TRBJ2-1|.|TRBV20-1
CSASSVTSGNNEQFF
TGCAGTGCTAGTTCCGTGACTAGCGGGAACAATGAGCAGTTCTTC
>15|.|TRBJ1-4|.|TRBV30
CAWSQVEGTNEKLFF
TGTGCCTGGAGTCAAGTTGAGGGAACTAATGAAAAACTGTTTTTT
>14|.|TRBJ1-5|.|TRBV10-2
CASSESRLNQPQHF
TGCGCCAGCAGTGAGTCGAGGCTGAATCAGCCCCAGCATTTT
>17|TRBD1|TRBJ1-5|.|TRBV14
CASSPQRDRESNQPQHF
TGTGCCAGCAGCCCTCAAAGGGACAGGGAGTCGAATCAGCCCCAGCATTTT
>18|TRBD2|TRBJ2-3|.|TRBV12-5
CASERTKSGVQSADTQYF
TGTGCTAGTGAGAGGACTAAGAGCGGGGTCCAATCAGCAGATACGCAGTATTTT
>16|.|TRBJ1-1|once|TRBV7-8
CASSLGSGGRNTEAFF
TGTGCCAGCAGCTTAGGGTCCGGGGGGCGGAACACTGAAGCTTTCTTT
>15|.|TRBJ2-2|.|TRBV18
CASSPTLANTGELFF
TGTGCCAGCTCACCAACACTAGCGAACACCGGGGAGCTGTTTTTT
>12|.|TRBJ1-1|.|TRBV11-2
CASRGRGTEAFF
TGTGCCAGCCGTGGGAGGGGCACTGAAGCTTTCTTT
>12|.|TRBJ1-2|.|TRBV28
CASSFKTGGYTF
TGTGCCAGCAGTTTCAAAACGGGTGGCTACACCTTC
>15|TRBD1|TRBJ1-2|.|TRBV5-5
CASSLGPGQNYGYTF
TGTGCCAGCAGCTTGGGACCGGGACAGAACTATGGCTACACCTTC
>16|.|TRBJ2-3|few|TRBV3-1/TRBV3-2
CASSEAGLALTDTQYF
TGTGCCAGCAGCGAAGCTGGGCTAGCGTTGACAGATACGCAGTATTTT
>15|TRBD1|TRBJ1-5|.|TRBV19
CASAPGQGGDQPQHF
TGTGCCAGTGCTCCGGGACAGGGGGGAGATCAGCCCCAGCATTTT
>11|.|TRBJ2-1|.|TRBV3-1/TRBV3-2
CASSMSDEQFF
TGTGCCAGCAGCATGAGCGATGAGCAGTTCTTC
>13|TRBD1|TRBJ1-1|few|TRBV28
CASSSGTEVEAFF
TGTGCCAGCAGTTCGGGGACAGAGGTTGAAGCTTTCTTT
>14|.|TRBJ2-1|.|TRBV29-1
CSVRTVRDGNEQFF
TGCAGCGTGCGAACAGTGAGGGATGGGAATGAGCAGTTCTTC
>14|.|TRBJ2-7|.|TRBV9
CASSVERPSYEQYF
TGTGCCAGCAGCGTAGAGCGCCCAAGCTACGAGCAGTACTTC
>14|TRBD2|TRBJ2-7|.|TRBV7-2
CASSPGLAWGEQYF
TGTGCCAGCAGCCCCGGACTAGCGTGGGGGGAGCAGTACTTC
>14|.|TRBJ1-2|once|TRBV5-1
CASSLGAERYGYTF
TGCGCCAGCAGCTTGGGCGCAGAGCGCTATGGCTACACCTTC
>15|.|TRBJ1-1|once|TRBV14
CASSQGGGRNTEAFF
TGTGCCAGCAGCCAAGGGGGGGGGCGAAACACTGAAGCTTTCTTT
>17|.|TRBJ1-4|few|TRBV5-4
CASSLDPLATTNEKLFF
TGTGCCAGCAGCTTGGACCCCCTGGCCACAACTAATGAAAAACTGTTTTTT
>13|.|TRBJ2-2|.|TRBV9
CASTPTGTGELFF
TGTGCCAGCACTCCCACGGGCACCGGGGAGCTGTTTTTT
>17|TRBD2|TRBJ2-1|.|TRBV15
CATSRDPSGGAYNEQFF
TGTGCCACCAGCAGAGACCCCAGCGGGGGGGCCTACAATGAGCAGTTCTTC
>15|.|TRBJ2-5|.|TRBV7-9
CASSLARGDQETQYF
TGTGCCAGCAGCTTAGCACGGGGTGACCAAGAGACCCAGTACTTC
>16|.|TRBJ2-6|few|TRBV5-4
CASSLGLEAGANVLTF
TGTGCCAGCAGCTTGGGACTAGAAGCTGGGGCCAACGTCCTGACTTTC
>16|TRBD1|TRBJ1-1|.|TRBV28
CASSRLDRARGTEAFF
TGTGCCAGCAGTCGGCTGGACAGGGCCCGAGGCACTGAAGCTTTCTTT
>14|.|TRBJ1-4|.|TRBV28
CASSLGGGAAKLFF
TGTGCCAGCAGTCTAGGGGGGGGAGCGGCAAAACTGTTTTTT
>16|.|TRBJ2-3|.|TRBV7-2
CASSLGAGKSTDTQYF
TGTGCCAGCAGCTTAGGTGCAGGGAAGTCGACAGATACGCAGTATTTT